These 21 T cell receptor beta chains were all obtained from the same sample, sequenced in a study of shared clonotypes between healthy human individuals. This table comes from immunoSEQ multiplex PCR, and its TCRdb copy is limited to in-frame clones, with some not included. The sample has roughly 2.4 million clones, approximately 96% seen once. What was sequenced was naive CD4+ T cells sorted from blood. The subset was: CD45RA+ positively selected. The receptors come from a young man in good health.

This clone was observed a single time. The chain is built from TRBV5-6 and TRBJ1-1; the match to TRBD1 covers 7 bases. V was clipped by 0 bases and J by 0 bases; unmatched bases: 5. CDR1 and CDR2 (germline): SGHDT, YYEEEE. There are 16 residues in the CDR3. The CDR3 nucleotides read TGTGCCAGCAGCTTGGGTCCCGGGACAGTGAACACTGAAGCTTTCTTT. The encoded protein is CASSLGPGTVNTEAFF.

V is TRBV18 and J is TRBJ1-4; D may be TRBD1 (6 bases). Trimming took off 5 bases at V and 4 bases at J, with 14 bases between the two ends. The germline V gene has CDR1 KGHSH and CDR2 LQKENI. The CDR3 contains 15 residues. The CDR3 protein is CASSDHGGHNEKLFF. CDR3 DNA sequence: TGTGCCAGCTCAGACCACGGGGGACATAATGAAAAACTGTTTTTT.

About this clone: Distinct nucleotide sequences in the sample also encode this CDR3. The V call is TRBV18, the J call TRBJ1-1, with D possibly TRBD1 on 6 matching bases. The CDR3 totals 14 residues. Trimming removed 3 bases at V and 2 bases at J, with 10 bases between. The V gene's germline CDR1 is KGHSH and CDR2 LQKENI. The CDR3 spells CASSPAGANTEAFF. Here the CDR3 DNA reads TGTGCCAGCTCACCGGCGGGGGCCAACACTGAAGCTTTCTTT.

As to this clone: Other DNA sequences in this specimen translate into the identical CDR3. This chain links TRBV6-6 with TRBJ2-7, with a tentative D call TRBD1 (5 bases). The CDR3 totals 13 residues. V was clipped by 0 bases and J by 3 bases, with 6 bases between them. Looked up from germline, CDR1 is MNHNY and CDR2 is SVGAGI (reference sequence). CDR3 protein: CASSYSQGYEQYF. The CDR3 DNA is TGTGCCAGCAGTTACTCGCAGGGCTACGAGCAGTACTTC.

The V gene is TRBV6-1, the J gene TRBJ2-2; 7 nucleotides agree with TRBD2. V shed 4 bases and J 4 bases; nucleotides not matched to a gene: 3. The V gene's germline CDR1 is MNHNS and CDR2 SASEGT. The CDR3 consists of 14 residues. CDR3 region: CASSGGLPTGELFF. The CDR3 region has the DNA TGTGCCAGCAGTGGGGGACTACCCACCGGGGAGCTGTTTTTT.

The V and J genes are TRBV10-1 and TRBJ1-4; D is possibly TRBD1 (6 bases). The CDR3 runs to 15 residues. Germline CDR1 reads WNHNN; CDR2 reads SYGVQD (reference sequence). Trimming shortened V by 3 bases and J by 8 bases, and 16 bases separated the two germline ends. The CDR3 is CASSDSRGAREKLFF. In DNA form, the CDR3 reads TGCGCCAGCAGTGATTCCCGGGGGGCGCGAGAAAAACTGTTTTTT.

The chain combines TRBV11-2 with TRBJ1-3; 8 nucleotides line up with TRBD1. The CDR3 has 14 residues. The J segment lost 3 bases and the V segment lost 5 bases, leaving 3 bases of the junction unmatched. Germline assignment: CDR1 SGHAT and CDR2 FQNNGV. CDR3 nucleotide sequence: TGTGCCAGCAGCGAAGGGACAGGTGGAAACACCATATATTTT. Translation gives CASSEGTGGNTIYF.

This chain joins TRBV18 and TRBJ2-6, with 13 nucleotides matching TRBD2. The CDR3 covers 17 residues. The V gene end was trimmed by 3 bases and the J gene end by 2 bases; junction bases not matched to a gene: 1. From germline, CDR1 is KGHSH and CDR2 LQKENI. CDR3 in amino acids: CASSPGTSGTGANVLTF. The CDR3 region has the DNA TGTGCCAGCTCACCTGGGACTAGCGGGACTGGGGCCAACGTCCTGACTTTC.

The V gene is TRBV6-5, the J gene TRBJ1-2, with a tentative D call TRBD1 (6 bases). CDR3 size: 12 residues. From germline, CDR1 is MNHEY and CDR2 SVGAGI. V lost 6 bases, J lost 5 bases, and 10 bases lay in between. The CDR3 DNA sequence: TGTGCCAGCAGCGAAGGACAGTATGGCTACACCTTC. This sequence encodes CASSEGQYGYTF.

V and J are TRBV4-2 and TRBJ2-3, with D unclear. The CDR3 consists of 13 residues. In germline, CDR1 is LGHNA, CDR2 YNFKEQ. V lost 1 base and J lost 2, with 4 bases in between. The CDR3 reads CASSQGFTDTQYF. The CDR3 DNA reads as TGTGCCAGCAGCCAAGGATTCACAGATACGCAGTATTTT.

The chain joins TRBV11-2 to TRBJ1-1; no clear D. V shed 1 base and J shed 8 bases, with 11 bases lying between them. The CDR3 spans 13 residues. From germline, CDR1 is SGHAT and CDR2 FQNNGV. The CDR3: CASSLARGLEAFF. DNA for the CDR3: TGTGCCAGCAGCTTAGCGCGGGGTCTAGAAGCTTTCTTT.

The chain combines TRBV5-1 with TRBJ2-3; a possible D gene is TRBD2 (5 bases). This CDR3 comprises 14 residues. Germline values: CDR1 SGHRS, CDR2 YFSETQ. Trimming took off 6 bases at V and 4 bases at J, with 15 bases between the two ends. CDR3 sequence reads: CASTRGGGPDTQYF. For the CDR3, the DNA is TGCGCCAGCACCCGTGGAGGAGGCCCAGATACGCAGTATTTT.

The chain links TRBV30 to TRBJ2-1; D call uncertain. In germline, CDR1 is GTSNPN, CDR2 SVGIG (reference sequence). The V and J ends lost 8 bases and 5 bases respectively, with 10 bases between them. CDR3 length: 11 amino acids. The CDR3 nucleotides read TGTGCCGGAGCCGACAACAATGAGCAGTTCTTC. It yields the protein CAGADNNEQFF.

This chain links TRBV7-9 with TRBJ1-3, with D possibly TRBD1 on 6 matching bases. CDR1 is SEHNR and CDR2 is FQNEAQ in the germline V gene (reference sequence). The CDR3 consists of 14 residues. V was cut by 5 bases and J by 2 bases, with 10 bases left in between. CDR3 region: CASSPSGAGNTIYF. The CDR3 DNA follows: TGTGCCAGCAGCCCTTCAGGGGCTGGAAACACCATATATTTT.

This clone has only one observation. The chain employs TRBV27 and TRBJ1-6, with 9 bases identical to TRBD1. The trim removed 4 bases at V and 10 bases at J, leaving 5 bases unmatched. The CDR3 spans 14 residues. CDR1 MNHEY and CDR2 SMNVEV come from the germline V gene (reference sequence). The CDR3 coding sequence is TGTGCCAGCAGTTCCGGGACAGGGCCCTCACCCCTCCACTTT. This encodes CASSSGTGPSPLHF.

This clone was seen just once. This rearrangement joins TRBV6-5 to TRBJ1-5, with D unclear. Germline V gene lookup returns CDR1 MNHEY and CDR2 SVGAGI. V dropped 6 bases and J dropped 6 bases, with 15 bases sitting between them. CDR3 size: 14 residues. This CDR3 is CASRTLGRGQPQHF. As DNA, the CDR3 is TGTGCCAGCAGAACCCTCGGACGGGGTCAGCCCCAGCATTTT.

This chain joins TRBV7-2 and TRBJ2-1; no definite D call. The length of the CDR3 is 14 residues. CDR1 and CDR2 (germline): SGHTA, FQGNSA. V was clipped by 2 bases and J by 10 bases, with 15 bases between them. In DNA form, the CDR3 reads TGTGCCAGCAGCTTAAATGGGGTCTCCTGGGAGCAGTTCTTC. Amino acid sequence: CASSLNGVSWEQFF.

In the case of this clone: One junction end does not reproduce the germline sequence, and a read error may be involved. V is TRBV29-1 and J is TRBJ2-1; D might be TRBD2 (5 bases). CDR3 length equals 11 residues. Germline values: CDR1 SQVTM, CDR2 ANQGSEA. The CDR3 bases are TGCAGCGTCGAAATACTAGAGCGCGTCATCTTC. It codes for CSVEILERVIF.

The genes are TRBV6-6 and TRBJ1-1, with a weak D call TRBD1 (5 bases). Germline CDR1 MNHNY, CDR2 SVGAGI (reference sequence). This CDR3 is 11 amino acids long. V lost 7 bases, J lost 11 bases, and 14 bases lay in between. DNA of the CDR3: TGTGCCAGCATAACCCCAGGGAATGCTTTCTTT. It is translated as CASITPGNAFF.

This chain uses TRBV21-1 with TRBJ1-6; TRBD1 was called by the table and not checked on the DNA. TRBV21-1 is a listed pseudogene. The CDR3 contains 14 residues. CDR3 sequence (DNA): TGTGCCAGCACAACCGGACATAATAATTCACCCCTCCACTTT. This codes for CASTTGHNNSPLHF.

Comments on this clone: A read error may produce the germline difference seen at one junction end. The J gene is TRBJ1-2, the V gene TRBV2; D might be TRBD1 (6 bases). Germline V gene lookup returns CDR1 SNHLY and CDR2 FYNNEI. The CDR3 extends over 13 amino acids. CDR3 in amino acids: CASTEQGNYGYTF. The DNA for the CDR3 is TGTGCCAGCACTGAACAGGGCAACTATGGCTACACCTTC. The variable domain in full, completed from reference TRBV2 and TRBJ1-2, reads EPEVTQTPSHQVTQMGQEVILRCVPISNHLYFYWYRQILGQKVEFLVSFYNNEISEKSEIFDDQFSVERPDGSNFTLKIRSTKLEDSAMYFCASTEQGNYGYTFGSGTRLTVV.